This TCR beta chain stems from a study of monozygotic twins with inflammatory bowel disease. Whole-blood RNA isolation (total RNA) proceeded without T cell sorting. Worth noting for this clonotype: Its antigen is unknown.

UMIs that had a 6-nucleotide sample barcode were put in using template switching. TCRdb reworked the 5' RACE reads into one entry per CDR3 protein, no DNA. This sample contains 95,000 to 110,000 distinct CDR3 sequences. Study-level results: Telling apart the different T cell subtypes was not possible. Patient-specific immunosuppressive treatments may have made repertoires more variable.

This clonotype originated in a human donor with ulcerative colitis or Crohn's disease, or a healthy co-twin of an affected twin (not recorded which). The sequenced sample consisted of blood.

The CDR3 spells CASRLAGVGGELFF. This chain uses TRBV12-3 or TRBV12-4 with TRBJ2-2. The CDR3 sequence is 14 residues long.